This T cell receptor beta chain was captured by sequencing in a study of CD8+CD57+ T cells in acquired aplastic anemia (dated by TCRdb to 2016 to 2018). The study in broad terms: On average, sorted CD4+ and CD8+ cells yielded 3.2 ug of extracted DNA, with a range of 0.2 to 27.4 ug. A CD8+CD57+ expansion meant a frequency higher than the mean frequency seen in healthy subjects. Paper-wide results and their limitations: Although under 35 CD8+ CDR3 sequences were shared by patients and controls, these sequences appeared highly expressed in patients and within the immunodominant clones of patients. Patients and healthy controls showed no significant difference in CD8+ Simpson's diversity (P=0.060).

Spanning cysteine to phenylalanine, the CDR3 consists of 13 amino acids. Only the CDR3 region is kept as DNA, spanning 39 bases read in frame from base 1. At the junction V is shortened by 6 bases and J by 7 bases, with 16 bases in between. Based on the germline V gene, the CDR1 and CDR2 sequences are SQVTM and ANQGSEA. This clonotype was seen ten or more times. Its target antigen remains unknown. No base quality values were provided; no much bigger clone lies one nucleotide off. Flow cytometry had shown CD8+CD57+ cell expansion in the patients selected for sequencing. Severe acquired aplastic anemia was diagnosed in all patients according to International Study of Aplastic Anemia and Agranulocytosis and Camitta criteria. At the time blood was sampled, none of the patients had received any therapy. TCR repertoires of sorted CD4+ and CD8+ blood T cells from severe aplastic anemia patients and healthy subjects were deep-sequenced in the study. Patients were enrolled under clinicaltrials.gov protocols 00001620, 01623167, 00001397, 00071045, 00081523 and 00961064 in the USA. Ficoll-Paque density gradient centrifugation was used to isolate peripheral blood mononuclear cells. CD4+ and CD8+ T cells were sorted by FACS or magnetic beads before DNA extraction.

Genomic DNA served as template for TCR beta VDJ combination and CDR3 sequence profiling. An Illumina HiSeq 2000 was the platform used for TCR repertoire sequencing. As for how the authors treated the data: Repertoire assessment relied on Simpson's diversity index, CDR3 size and DJ length profiles, and TRBV/TRBJ rearrangement plots. The most abundant DNA sequence in the deep sequencing data was defined as the immunodominant clone. CDR3 amino acid sequences were checked for sharing between subjects and were compared against published repertoires and the VDJdb database. TCRdb reanalyzed the raw reads on its own, using fastp at Q25 for trimming and MiXCR for clone calling, and kept in-frame beta chains. Merged by CDR3 protein, the rows form single entries marked with the most common genes and DNA. It is TCRdb's table, rather than the study itself, that gives the V and J calls and clone size. The sample data list about 200,000 distinct CDR3 sequences, and over 55% of these were observed just once. The ten largest make up roughly 64% of the sample.

Here the chain combines TRBV29-1 and TRBJ1-3; TRBD1 might be the D gene, on 5 matching bases. This TCR was recovered from a human donor with aplastic anemia. Sequenced: sorted CD4+, CD8+, or CD8+CD57+ T cells (not recorded which) from PBMCs. In nucleotides, the sequence is TGCAGCGTCGGGGGAGGAAGTATCAACACCATATATTTT. It is translated as CSVGGGSINTIYF.